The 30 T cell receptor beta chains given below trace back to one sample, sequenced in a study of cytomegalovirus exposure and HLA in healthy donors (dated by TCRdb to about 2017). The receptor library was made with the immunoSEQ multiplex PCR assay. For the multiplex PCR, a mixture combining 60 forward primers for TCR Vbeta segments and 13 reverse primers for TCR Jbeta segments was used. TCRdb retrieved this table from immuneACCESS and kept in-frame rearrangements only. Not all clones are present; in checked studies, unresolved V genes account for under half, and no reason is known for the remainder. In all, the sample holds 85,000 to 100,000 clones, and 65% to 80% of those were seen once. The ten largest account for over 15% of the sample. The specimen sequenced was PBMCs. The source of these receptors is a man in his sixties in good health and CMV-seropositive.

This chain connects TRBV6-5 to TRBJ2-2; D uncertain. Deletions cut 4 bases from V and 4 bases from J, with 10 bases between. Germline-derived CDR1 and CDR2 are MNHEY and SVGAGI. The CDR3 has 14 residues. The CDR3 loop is CASSFFSSTGELFF. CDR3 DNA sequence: TGTGCCAGCAGTTTTTTCTCTAGCACCGGGGAGCTGTTTTTT.

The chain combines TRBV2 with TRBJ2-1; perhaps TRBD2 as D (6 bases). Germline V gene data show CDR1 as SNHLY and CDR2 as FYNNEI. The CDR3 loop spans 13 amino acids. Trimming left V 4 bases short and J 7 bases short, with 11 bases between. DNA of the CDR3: TGTGCCAGCAGTGTTGCGGGGCGGAATGAGCAGTTCTTC. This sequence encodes CASSVAGRNEQFF. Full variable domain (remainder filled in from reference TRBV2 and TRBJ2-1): EPEVTQTPSHQVTQMGQEVILRCVPISNHLYFYWYRQILGQKVEFLVSFYNNEISEKSEIFDDQFSVERPDGSNFTLKIRSTKLEDSAMYFCASSVAGRNEQFFGPGTRLTVL.

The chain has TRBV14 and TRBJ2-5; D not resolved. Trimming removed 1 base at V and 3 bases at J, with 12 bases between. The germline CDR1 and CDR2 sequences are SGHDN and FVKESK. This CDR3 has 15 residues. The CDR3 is CASSQVDTFKETQYF. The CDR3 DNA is TGTGCCAGCAGCCAAGTAGACACCTTCAAAGAGACCCAGTACTTC.

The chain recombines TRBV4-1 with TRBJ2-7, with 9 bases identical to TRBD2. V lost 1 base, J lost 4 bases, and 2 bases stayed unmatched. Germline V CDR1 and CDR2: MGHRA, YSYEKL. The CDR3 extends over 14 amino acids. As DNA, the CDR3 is TGCGCCAGCAGCCAAGGAGCGGGGGGTTACGAGCAGTACTTC. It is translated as CASSQGAGGYEQYF.

Here the CDR3 DNA reads TGCAGCGTTGAAGGCGACAGGGGGAGTGATACGCAGTATTTT. Translating gives CSVEGDRGSDTQYF. The chain uses TRBV29-1 and TRBJ2-3, with 9 bases fitting TRBD1. The CDR3 sequence is 14 residues long. Germline V CDR1 and CDR2: SQVTM, ANQGSEA. The trim removed 1 base at V and 6 bases at J, leaving 5 bases unmatched.

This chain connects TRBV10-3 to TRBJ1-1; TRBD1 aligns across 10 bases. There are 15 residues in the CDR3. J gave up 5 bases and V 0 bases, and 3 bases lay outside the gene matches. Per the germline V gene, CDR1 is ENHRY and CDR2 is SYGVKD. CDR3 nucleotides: TGTGCCATCAGTGAGTCGGGACAGGGGAGAACTGAAGCTTTCTTT. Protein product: CAISESGQGRTEAFF.

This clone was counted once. CDR3 sequence (DNA): TGTGTCGGGGGGGACAGTAACACCGGGGAGCTGTTTTTT. This translates into CVGGDSNTGELFF. The chain uses TRBV7-8 and TRBJ2-2, with D perhaps matching TRBD2 (8 bases). Per germline, CDR1 SGHVS and CDR2 FQNEAQ. There are 13 residues in the CDR3.

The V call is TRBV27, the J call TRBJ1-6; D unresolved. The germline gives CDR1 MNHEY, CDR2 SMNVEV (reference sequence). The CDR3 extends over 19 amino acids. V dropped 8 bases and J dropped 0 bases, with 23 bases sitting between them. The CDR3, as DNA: TGTGCCAGCGCCCCCGACGGGAGGGTCAGCAGCTCCTATAATTCACCCCTCCACTTT. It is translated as CASAPDGRVSSSYNSPLHF.

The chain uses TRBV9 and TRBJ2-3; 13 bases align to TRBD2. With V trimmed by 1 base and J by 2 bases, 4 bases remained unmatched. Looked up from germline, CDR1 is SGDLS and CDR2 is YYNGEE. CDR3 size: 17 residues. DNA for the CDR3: TGTGCCAGCAGCGTAATGACTAGCGGGGGGTTCACAGATACGCAGTATTTT. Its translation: CASSVMTSGGFTDTQYF.

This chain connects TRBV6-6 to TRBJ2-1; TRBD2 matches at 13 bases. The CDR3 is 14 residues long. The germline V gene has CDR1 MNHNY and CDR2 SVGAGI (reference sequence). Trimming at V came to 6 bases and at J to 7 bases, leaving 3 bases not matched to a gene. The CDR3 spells CASRGTSGVNEQFF. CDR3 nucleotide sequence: TGTGCCAGCAGAGGGACTAGCGGGGTTAATGAGCAGTTCTTC.

The CDR3: CASSPRQAYTGELFF. The CDR3 DNA sequence: TGTGCCAGCAGCCCCCGACAGGCGTACACCGGGGAGCTGTTTTTT. The chain is built from TRBV9 and TRBJ2-2; possible D gene TRBD1, 6 bases. CDR3 length: 15 residues. Deletions cut 4 bases from V and 3 bases from J, with 13 bases between. The germline V gene has CDR1 SGDLS and CDR2 YYNGEE.

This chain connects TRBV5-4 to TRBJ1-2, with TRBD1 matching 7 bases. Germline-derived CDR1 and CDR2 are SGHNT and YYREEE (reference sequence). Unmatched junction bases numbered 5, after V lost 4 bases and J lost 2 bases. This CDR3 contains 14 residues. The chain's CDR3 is CASSKDRTNYGYTF. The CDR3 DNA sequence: TGTGCCAGCAGCAAGGACAGGACAAACTATGGCTACACCTTC.

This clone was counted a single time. The CDR3 spells CAINRGEVNTQYF. Here the CDR3 DNA reads TGTGCCATCAATCGGGGGGAGGTAAATACGCAGTATTTT. The chain carries TRBV10-3 and TRBJ2-3, with TRBD2 matching 7 bases. The V gene end was trimmed by 7 bases and the J gene end by 7 bases; junction bases not matched to a gene: 8. CDR3 size: 13 residues. CDR1 is ENHRY and CDR2 is SYGVKD in the germline V gene.

This CDR3 reads CASSQSRGQGENTIYF. CDR3 coding DNA: TGCGCCAGCAGCCAAAGTAGAGGACAGGGGGAAAACACCATATATTTT. The chain joins TRBV4-1 to TRBJ1-3; 10 nucleotides match TRBD1. The CDR3 length is 16 residues. J was trimmed by 6 bases and V by 2 bases; bases with no gene match: 7. The V gene's germline CDR1 is MGHRA and CDR2 YSYEKL.

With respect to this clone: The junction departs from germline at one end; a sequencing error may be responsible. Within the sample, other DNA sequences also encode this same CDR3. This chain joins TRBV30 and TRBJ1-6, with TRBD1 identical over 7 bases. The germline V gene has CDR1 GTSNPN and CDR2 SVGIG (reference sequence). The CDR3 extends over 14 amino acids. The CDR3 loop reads CAWLRDSYNSPLHF. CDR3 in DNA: TGTGCCTGGTTACGGGACAGTTATAATTCCCCCCTCCACTTT.

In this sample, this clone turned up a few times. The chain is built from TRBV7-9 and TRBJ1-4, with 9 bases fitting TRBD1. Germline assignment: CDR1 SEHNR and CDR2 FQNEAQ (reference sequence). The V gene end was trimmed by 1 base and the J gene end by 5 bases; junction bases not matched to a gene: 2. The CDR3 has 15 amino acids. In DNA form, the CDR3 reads TGTGCCAGCAGCTTAGGGGACAGGGAGAATGAAAAACTGTTTTTT. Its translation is CASSLGDRENEKLFF.

CDR3 nucleotides: TGTGCCAGCTCCCCCGTGACGGAGGGCTATGGCTACACCTTC. This encodes CASSPVTEGYGYTF. The rearrangement uses TRBV18 and TRBJ1-2; D gene uncertain. Trimming removed 6 bases at V and 4 bases at J, with 15 bases between. Germline assignment: CDR1 KGHSH and CDR2 LQKENI. The CDR3 has 14 residues.

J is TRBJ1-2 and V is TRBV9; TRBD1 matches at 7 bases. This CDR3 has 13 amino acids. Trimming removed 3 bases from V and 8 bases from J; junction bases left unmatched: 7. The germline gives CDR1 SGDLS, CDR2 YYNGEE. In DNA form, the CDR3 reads TGTGCCAGCAGCGCCGGACAGGTTCGGGGCTACACCTTC. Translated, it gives CASSAGQVRGYTF.

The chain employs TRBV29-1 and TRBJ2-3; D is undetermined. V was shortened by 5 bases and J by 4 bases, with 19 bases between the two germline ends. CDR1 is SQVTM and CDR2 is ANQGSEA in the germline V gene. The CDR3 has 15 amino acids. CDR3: CSVLSSGSTSDTQYF. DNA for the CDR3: TGCAGCGTTTTATCCTCCGGGTCGACGTCAGATACGCAGTATTTT.

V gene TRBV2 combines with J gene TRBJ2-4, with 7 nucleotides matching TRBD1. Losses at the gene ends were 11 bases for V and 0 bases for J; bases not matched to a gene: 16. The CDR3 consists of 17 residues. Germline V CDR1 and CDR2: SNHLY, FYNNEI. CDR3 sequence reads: CAGRQGELGIAKNIQYF. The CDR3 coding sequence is TGTGCCGGGAGACAGGGTGAATTGGGGATAGCCAAAAACATTCAGTACTTC.

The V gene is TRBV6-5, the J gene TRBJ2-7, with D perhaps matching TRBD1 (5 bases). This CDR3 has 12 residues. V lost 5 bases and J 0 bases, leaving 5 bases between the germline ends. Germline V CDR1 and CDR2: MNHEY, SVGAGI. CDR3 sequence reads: CASSQGSYEQYF. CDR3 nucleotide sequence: TGTGCCAGCAGTCAGGGCTCCTACGAGCAGTACTTC.

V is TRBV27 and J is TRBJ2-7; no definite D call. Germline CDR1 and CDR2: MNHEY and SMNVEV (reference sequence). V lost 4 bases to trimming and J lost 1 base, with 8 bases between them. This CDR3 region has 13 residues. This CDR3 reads CASSSGSSYEQYF. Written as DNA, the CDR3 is TGTGCCAGCAGTTCGGGTTCTTCCTACGAGCAGTACTTC.

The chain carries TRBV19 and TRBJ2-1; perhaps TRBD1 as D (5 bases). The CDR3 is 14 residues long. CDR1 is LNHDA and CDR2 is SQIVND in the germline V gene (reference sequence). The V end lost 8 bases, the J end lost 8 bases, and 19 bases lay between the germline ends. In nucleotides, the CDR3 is TGTGCCAGTGGGTTGACAGCCGCGGACGATGAGCAGTTCTTC. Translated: CASGLTAADDEQFF.

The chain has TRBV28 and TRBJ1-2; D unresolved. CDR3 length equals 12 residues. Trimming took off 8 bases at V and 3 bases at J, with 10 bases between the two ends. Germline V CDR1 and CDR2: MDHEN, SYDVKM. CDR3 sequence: CASGPPDYGYTF. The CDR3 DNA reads TGTGCCAGCGGGCCACCTGACTATGGCTACACCTTC.

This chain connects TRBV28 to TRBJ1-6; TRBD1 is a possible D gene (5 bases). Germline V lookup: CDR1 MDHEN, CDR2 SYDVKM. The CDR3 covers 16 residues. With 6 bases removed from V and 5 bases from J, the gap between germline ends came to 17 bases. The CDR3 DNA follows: TGTGCCAGCAGCCAGGAGGGGAGGCAAGATAATTCACCCCTCCACTTT. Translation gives CASSQEGRQDNSPLHF.

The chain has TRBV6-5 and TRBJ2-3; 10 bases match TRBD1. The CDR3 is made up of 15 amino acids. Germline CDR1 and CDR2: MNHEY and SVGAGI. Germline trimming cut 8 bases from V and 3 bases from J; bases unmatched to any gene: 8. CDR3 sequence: CASLARDRGTDTQYF. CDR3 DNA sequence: TGTGCCAGCCTCGCCCGGGACAGGGGAACAGATACGCAGTATTTT.

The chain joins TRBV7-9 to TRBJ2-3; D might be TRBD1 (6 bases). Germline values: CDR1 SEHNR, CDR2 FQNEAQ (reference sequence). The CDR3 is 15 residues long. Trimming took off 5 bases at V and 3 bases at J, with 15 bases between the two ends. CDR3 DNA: TGTGCCAGCAGCGCAATTCAGGGGTATACAGATACGCAGTATTTT. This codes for CASSAIQGYTDTQYF.

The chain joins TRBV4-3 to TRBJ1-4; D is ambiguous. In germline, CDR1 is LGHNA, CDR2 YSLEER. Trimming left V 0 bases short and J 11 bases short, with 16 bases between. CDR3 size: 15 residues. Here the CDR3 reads CASSQDREPWEKLFF. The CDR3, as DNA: TGCGCCAGCAGCCAAGATCGCGAGCCCTGGGAGAAACTGTTTTTT.

CDR3 region: CASSPSVQSTDTQYF. The CDR3 coding sequence is TGTGCCAGCTCACCATCAGTCCAGTCCACAGATACGCAGTATTTT. J is TRBJ2-3 and V is TRBV18; D remains unclear. Deletions cut 2 bases from V and 2 bases from J, with 11 bases between. This CDR3 has 15 amino acids. Germline-derived CDR1 and CDR2 are KGHSH and LQKENI.

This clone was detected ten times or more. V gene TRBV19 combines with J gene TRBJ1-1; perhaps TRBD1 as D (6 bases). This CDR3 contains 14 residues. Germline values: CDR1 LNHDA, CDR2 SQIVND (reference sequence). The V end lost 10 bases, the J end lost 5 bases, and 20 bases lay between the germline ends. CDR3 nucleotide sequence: TGTGCCACCAGAAGGGGGGGGGCCCGGACTGAAGCTTTCTTT. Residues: CATRRGGARTEAFF.